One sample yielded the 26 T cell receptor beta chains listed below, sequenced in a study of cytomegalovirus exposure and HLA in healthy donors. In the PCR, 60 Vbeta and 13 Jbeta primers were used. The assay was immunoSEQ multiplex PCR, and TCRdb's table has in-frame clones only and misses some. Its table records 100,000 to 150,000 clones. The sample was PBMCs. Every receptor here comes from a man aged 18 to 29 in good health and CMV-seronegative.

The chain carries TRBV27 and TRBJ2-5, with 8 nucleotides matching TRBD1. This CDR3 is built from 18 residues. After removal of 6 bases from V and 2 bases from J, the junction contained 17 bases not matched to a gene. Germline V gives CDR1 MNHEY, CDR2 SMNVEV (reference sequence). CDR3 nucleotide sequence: TGTGCCAGCAGAACCGGGGCCAGGGGGCCCAAGGGTCAAGAGACCCAGTACTTC. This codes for CASRTGARGPKGQETQYF.

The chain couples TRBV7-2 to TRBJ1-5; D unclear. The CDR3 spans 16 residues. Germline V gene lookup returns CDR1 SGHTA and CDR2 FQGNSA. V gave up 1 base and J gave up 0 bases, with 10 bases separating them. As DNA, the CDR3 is TGTGCCAGCAGCTTAGATCATGCCGGTAGCAATCAGCCCCAGCATTTT. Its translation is CASSLDHAGSNQPQHF.

This CDR3 is CSASGAGYNEKLFF. The DNA of the CDR3 is TGCAGCGCCTCTGGGGCCGGGTATAATGAAAAACTGTTTTTT. This chain links TRBV29-1 with TRBJ1-4, with D tentatively TRBD1 (5 bases). Germline V gene data show CDR1 as SQVTM and CDR2 as ANQGSEA. This CDR3 region has 14 residues. V lost 7 bases to trimming and J lost 4 bases, with 16 bases between them.

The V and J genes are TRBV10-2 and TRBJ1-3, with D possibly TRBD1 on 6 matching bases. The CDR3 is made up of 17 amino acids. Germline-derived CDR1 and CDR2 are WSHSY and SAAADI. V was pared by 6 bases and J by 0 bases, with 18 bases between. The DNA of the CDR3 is TGCGCCAGCAGCATAGCCACGGGACACAACTCTGGAAACACCATATATTTT. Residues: CASSIATGHNSGNTIYF.

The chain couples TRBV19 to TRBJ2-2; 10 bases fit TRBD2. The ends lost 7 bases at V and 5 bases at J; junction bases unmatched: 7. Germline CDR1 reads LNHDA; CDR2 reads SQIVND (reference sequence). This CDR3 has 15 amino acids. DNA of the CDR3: TGTGCCAGTACCGAAGGGACTAGCGATACCGGGGAGCTGTTTTTT. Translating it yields CASTEGTSDTGELFF.

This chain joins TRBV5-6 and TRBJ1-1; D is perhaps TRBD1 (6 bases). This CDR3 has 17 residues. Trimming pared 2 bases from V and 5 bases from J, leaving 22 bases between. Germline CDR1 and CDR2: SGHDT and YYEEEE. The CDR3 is CASSFKTTGNLGTEAFF. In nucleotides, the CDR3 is TGTGCCAGCAGCTTCAAAACAACAGGGAATCTGGGAACTGAAGCTTTCTTT.

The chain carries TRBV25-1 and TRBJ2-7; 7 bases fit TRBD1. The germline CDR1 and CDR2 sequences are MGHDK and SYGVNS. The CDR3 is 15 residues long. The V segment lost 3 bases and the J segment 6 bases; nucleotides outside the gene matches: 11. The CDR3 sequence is CASSEVDRDFGEQYF. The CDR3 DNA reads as TGTGCCAGCAGTGAGGTTGACAGGGATTTCGGCGAGCAGTACTTC.

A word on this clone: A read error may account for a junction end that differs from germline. The DNA of the CDR3 is TGTGCCAGCAGTATCACCTTCACCTCGGGACAGGTTTTGTTC. It is translated as CASSITFTSGQVLF. The chain is built from TRBV27 and TRBJ2-7, with 8 bases lining up with TRBD1. CDR3 length: 14 amino acids. Germline V gives CDR1 MNHEY, CDR2 SMNVEV (reference sequence).

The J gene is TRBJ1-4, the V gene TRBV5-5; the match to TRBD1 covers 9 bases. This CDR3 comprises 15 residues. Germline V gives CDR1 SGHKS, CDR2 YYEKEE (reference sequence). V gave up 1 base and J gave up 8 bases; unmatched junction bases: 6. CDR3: CASSLWDRAGEKLFF. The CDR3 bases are TGTGCCAGCAGCTTGTGGGACAGGGCCGGAGAAAAACTGTTTTTT.

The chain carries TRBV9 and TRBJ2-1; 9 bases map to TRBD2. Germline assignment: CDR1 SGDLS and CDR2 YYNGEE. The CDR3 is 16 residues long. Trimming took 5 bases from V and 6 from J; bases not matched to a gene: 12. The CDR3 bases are TGTGCCAGCAGTCGCGGGGCGGGAGGGAGTGGCAATGAGCAGTTCTTC. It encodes CASSRGAGGSGNEQFF. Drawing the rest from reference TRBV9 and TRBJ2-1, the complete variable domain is DSGVTQTPKHLITATGQRVTLRCSPRSGDLSVYWYQQSLDQGLQFLIQYYNGEERAKGNILERFSAQQFPDLHSELNLSSLELGDSALYFCASSRGAGGSGNEQFFGPGTRLTVL.

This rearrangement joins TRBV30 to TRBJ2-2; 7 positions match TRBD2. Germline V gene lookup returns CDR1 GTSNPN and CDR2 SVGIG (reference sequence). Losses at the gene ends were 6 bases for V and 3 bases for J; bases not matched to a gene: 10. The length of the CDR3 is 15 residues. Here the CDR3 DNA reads TGTGCCTGCCGGTTTGGGGGGGTCCACACCGGGGAGCTGTTTTTT. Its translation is CACRFGGVHTGELFF.

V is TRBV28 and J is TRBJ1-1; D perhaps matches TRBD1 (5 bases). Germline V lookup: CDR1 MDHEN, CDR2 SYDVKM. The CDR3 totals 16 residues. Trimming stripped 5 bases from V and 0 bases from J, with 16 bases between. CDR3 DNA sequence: TGTGCCAGCAGTCCTCAACGGGGGTTCCTGAACACTGAAGCTTTCTTT. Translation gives CASSPQRGFLNTEAFF.

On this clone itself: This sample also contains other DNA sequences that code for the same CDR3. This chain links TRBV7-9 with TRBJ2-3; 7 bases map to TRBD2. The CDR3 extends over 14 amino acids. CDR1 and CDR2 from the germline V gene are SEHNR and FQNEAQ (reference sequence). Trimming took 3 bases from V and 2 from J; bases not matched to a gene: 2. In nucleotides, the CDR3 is TGTGCCAGCAGCTTTAGCGGGTCCACAGATACGCAGTATTTT. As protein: CASSFSGSTDTQYF.

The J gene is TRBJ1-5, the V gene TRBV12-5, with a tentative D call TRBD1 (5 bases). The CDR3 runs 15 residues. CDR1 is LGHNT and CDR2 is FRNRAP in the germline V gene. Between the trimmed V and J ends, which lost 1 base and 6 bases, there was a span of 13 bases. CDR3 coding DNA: TGTGCTAGTGGTTTGGATCACCGAAGGGGTCAGCCCCAGCATTTT. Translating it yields CASGLDHRRGQPQHF.

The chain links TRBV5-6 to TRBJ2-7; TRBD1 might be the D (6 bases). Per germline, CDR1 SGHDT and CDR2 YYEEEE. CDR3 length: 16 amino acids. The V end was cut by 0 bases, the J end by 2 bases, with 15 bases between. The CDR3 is CASSLVGLGGAYEQYF. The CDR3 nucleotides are TGTGCCAGCAGCTTGGTTGGGCTAGGGGGTGCCTACGAGCAGTACTTC.

The CDR3 is CASSLDHGARYGYTF. The CDR3 DNA reads as TGCGCCAGCAGCTTGGATCATGGGGCGCGGTATGGCTACACCTTC. The J gene is TRBJ1-2, the V gene TRBV5-1, with a tentative D call TRBD1 (5 bases). V lost 0 bases, J lost 5 bases, and 14 bases lay in between. Germline values: CDR1 SGHRS, CDR2 YFSETQ. This CDR3 has 15 residues. Variable domain in full (rest from reference TRBV5-1 and TRBJ1-2): KAGVTQTPRYLIKTRGQQVTLSCSPISGHRSVSWYQQTPGQGLQFLFEYFSETQRNKGNFPGRFSGRQFSNSRSEMNVSTLELGDSALYLCASSLDHGARYGYTFGSGTRLTVV.

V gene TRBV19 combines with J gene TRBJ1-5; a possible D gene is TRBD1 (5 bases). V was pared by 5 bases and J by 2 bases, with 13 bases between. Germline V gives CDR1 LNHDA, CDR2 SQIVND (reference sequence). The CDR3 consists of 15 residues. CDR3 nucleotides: TGTGCCAGTAGTCTTGGTCGGGGGGGCAATCAGCCCCAGCATTTT. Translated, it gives CASSLGRGGNQPQHF. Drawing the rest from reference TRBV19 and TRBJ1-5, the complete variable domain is DGGITQSPKYLFRKEGQNVTLSCEQNLNHDAMYWYRQDPGQGLRLIYYSQIVNDFQKGDIAEGYSVSREKKESFPLTVTSAQKNPTAFYLCASSLGRGGNQPQHFGDGTRLSIL.

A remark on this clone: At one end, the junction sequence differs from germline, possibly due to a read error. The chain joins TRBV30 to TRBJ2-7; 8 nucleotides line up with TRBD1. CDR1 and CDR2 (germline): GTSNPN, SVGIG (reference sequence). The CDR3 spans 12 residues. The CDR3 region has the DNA TGTGCCTGGAGTGTGGGGACAGGCCAAAAAATCTTC. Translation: CAWSVGTGQKIF.

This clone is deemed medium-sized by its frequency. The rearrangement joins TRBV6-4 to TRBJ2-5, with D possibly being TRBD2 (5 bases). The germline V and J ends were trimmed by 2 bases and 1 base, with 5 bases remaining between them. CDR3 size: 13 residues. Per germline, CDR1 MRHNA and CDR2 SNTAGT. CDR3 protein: CASSDGSQETQYF. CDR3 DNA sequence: TGTGCCAGCAGTGACGGGAGCCAAGAGACCCAGTACTTC.

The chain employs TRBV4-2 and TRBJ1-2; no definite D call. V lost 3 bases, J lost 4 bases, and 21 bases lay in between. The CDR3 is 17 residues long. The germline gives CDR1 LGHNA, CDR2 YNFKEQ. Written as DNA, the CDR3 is TGTGCCAGCAGCCAGAATGGAGAGGTAATGAGGTTCTATGGCTACACCTTC. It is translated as CASSQNGEVMRFYGYTF.

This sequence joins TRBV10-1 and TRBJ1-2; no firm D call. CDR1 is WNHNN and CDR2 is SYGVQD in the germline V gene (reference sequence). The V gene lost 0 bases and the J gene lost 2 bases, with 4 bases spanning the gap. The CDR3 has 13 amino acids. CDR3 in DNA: TGCGCCAGCAGTGAGTCCAGGAACTATGGCTACACCTTC. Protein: CASSESRNYGYTF.

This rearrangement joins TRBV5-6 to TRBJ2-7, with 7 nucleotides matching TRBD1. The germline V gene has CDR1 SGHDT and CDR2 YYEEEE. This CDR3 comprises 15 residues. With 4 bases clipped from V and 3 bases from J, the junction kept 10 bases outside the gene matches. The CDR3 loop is CASSAITGALYEQYF. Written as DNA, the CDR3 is TGTGCCAGCAGCGCTATAACAGGGGCTCTCTACGAGCAGTACTTC.

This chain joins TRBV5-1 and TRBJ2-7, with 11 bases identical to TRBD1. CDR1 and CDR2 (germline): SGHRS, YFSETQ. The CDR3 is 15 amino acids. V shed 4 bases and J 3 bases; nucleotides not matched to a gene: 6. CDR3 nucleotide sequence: TGCGCCAGCAGCCGCGGGACAGGGGGTTTCTACGAGCAGTACTTC. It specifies CASSRGTGGFYEQYF.

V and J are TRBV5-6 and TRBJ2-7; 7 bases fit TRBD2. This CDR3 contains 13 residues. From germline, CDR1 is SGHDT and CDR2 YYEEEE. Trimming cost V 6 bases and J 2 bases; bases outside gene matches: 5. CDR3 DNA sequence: TGTGCCAGCACCGTAGCGGGCACCTACGAGCAGTACTTC. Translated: CASTVAGTYEQYF.

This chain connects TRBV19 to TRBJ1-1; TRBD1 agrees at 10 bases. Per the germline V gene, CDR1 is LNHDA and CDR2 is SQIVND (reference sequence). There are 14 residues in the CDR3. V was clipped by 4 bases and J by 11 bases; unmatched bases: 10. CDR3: CASSKNRDRGEAFF. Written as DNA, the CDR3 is TGTGCCAGTAGTAAAAACCGGGACAGGGGTGAGGCTTTCTTT.

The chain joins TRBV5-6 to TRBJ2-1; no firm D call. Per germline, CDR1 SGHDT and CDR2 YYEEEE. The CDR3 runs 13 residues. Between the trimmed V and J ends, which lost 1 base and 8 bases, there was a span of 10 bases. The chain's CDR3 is CASSLTSVDEQFF. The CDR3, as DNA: TGTGCCAGCAGCTTGACCAGCGTGGATGAGCAGTTCTTC.